Below, 6 T cell receptor beta chains from the same sample are listed, as sequenced in a study of untreated major depressive disorder. Here immunoSEQ multiplex PCR was the method, and the copy in TCRdb shows in-frame clones only, minus some. Among about 19,000 clones listed, more than 70% were seen once. The specimen was CD4+ T cells from PBMCs. The receptors originated from a woman aged 25 to 39 in good health.

This clone was counted once. The genes are TRBV14 and TRBJ2-4; no reliable D call. Trimming stripped 1 base from V and 7 bases from J, with 5 bases between. CDR1 and CDR2 from the germline V gene are SGHDN and FVKESK. The CDR3 contains 12 residues. The CDR3 is CASSQVWNIQYF. As DNA, the CDR3 is TGTGCCAGCAGCCAAGTATGGAACATTCAGTACTTC.

This clone was found once. The chain recombines TRBV2 with TRBJ2-5; the D is unclear. Germline V gene sequence: CDR1 SNHLY, CDR2 FYNNEI. The V end was cut by 7 bases, the J end by 7 bases, with 19 bases between. The CDR3 runs to 14 residues. The CDR3: CASTLRPSTRTQYF. The CDR3 DNA reads as TGTGCCAGCACCCTTAGACCCTCTACCCGGACCCAGTACTTC.

This rearrangement joins TRBV2 to TRBJ1-5; TRBD1 matches 7 bases. Germline V gives CDR1 SNHLY, CDR2 FYNNEI. The CDR3 has 15 amino acids. J lost 3 bases, V lost 3 bases, and 5 bases had no gene match. The CDR3 sequence is CASSDRGANNQPQHF. CDR3 coding DNA: TGTGCCAGCAGTGACAGGGGGGCGAACAATCAGCCCCAGCATTTT.

This CDR3 is CASSRPNERYNEQFF. CDR3 nucleotide sequence: TGCGCCAGCAGCCGTCCGAATGAAAGGTACAATGAGCAGTTCTTC. The genes are TRBV5-1 and TRBJ2-1; no clear D gene. Trimming took 4 bases from V and 4 from J, leaving 15 bases between them. The CDR3 contains 15 residues. Germline CDR1 reads SGHRS; CDR2 reads YFSETQ.

The chain has TRBV7-7 and TRBJ2-3; D may be TRBD1 (7 bases). The CDR3 spans 14 residues. V dropped 1 base and J dropped 12 bases, with 17 bases sitting between them. CDR1 and CDR2 from the germline V gene are SSHAT and FNYEAQ (reference sequence). DNA of the CDR3: TGTGCCAGCAGCTTAGACCGGGGGCAGGGGGTTCAGTATTTT. Amino acids: CASSLDRGQGVQYF.

This clone has a handful of counts. The gene calls are TRBV11-2 and TRBJ2-7, with TRBD2 as a possible D gene (5 bases). Germline V gene lookup returns CDR1 SGHAT and CDR2 FQNNGV. The ends were cut back, 2 bases at V and 3 bases at J, with 11 bases in the middle. The CDR3 runs to 14 residues. The CDR3 bases are TGTGCCAGCAGCTTAACGCGAGCGGTCTACGAGCAGTACTTC. As protein: CASSLTRAVYEQYF.